Below, 13 T cell receptor beta chains from the same sample are listed, as sequenced in a study of blood T cell repertoires in COVID-19. Sequenced by immunoSEQ multiplex PCR; TCRdb stores in-frame clones only, minus some. The table shows about 310,000 clones, with about nine tenths occurring only once. The sample taken for sequencing was peripheral blood. All receptors derive from a middle-aged man with active or convalescent COVID-19.

The V gene is TRBV7-2, the J gene TRBJ2-5, with TRBD2 matching 7 bases. Trimming took 3 bases from V and 5 from J; bases not matched to a gene: 6. Germline V gene data show CDR1 as SGHTA and CDR2 as FQGNSA. CDR3 length: 14 residues. The CDR3, as DNA: TGTGCCAGCAGCTTCCTGGGAGGGACCGAGACCCAGTACTTC. This encodes CASSFLGGTETQYF.

The chain's CDR3 is CATAGGGTDTQYF. Written as DNA, the CDR3 is TGTGCCACCGCGGGGGGCGGCACAGATACGCAGTATTTT. This chain connects TRBV19 to TRBJ2-3; 8 positions agree with TRBD2. V dropped 10 bases and J dropped 1; count of bases not matched to a gene: 4. There are 13 residues in the CDR3. CDR1 is LNHDA, CDR2 SQIVND, per germline (reference sequence).

The gene calls are TRBV29-1 and TRBJ2-7, with a tentative D call TRBD1 (5 bases). Germline V gene sequence: CDR1 SQVTM, CDR2 ANQGSEA. The CDR3 loop spans 12 amino acids. Trimming shortened V by 5 bases and J by 2 bases, and 10 bases separated the two germline ends. The CDR3 bases are TGCAGCGTTTCGGCAGGGCCCTACGAGCAGTACTTC. This sequence encodes CSVSAGPYEQYF.

This clone was seen a single time. The chain uses TRBV6-1 and TRBJ2-1; D remains unclear. Germline CDR1 is MNHNS and CDR2 is SASEGT. V lost 3 bases and J 0 bases, leaving 15 bases between the germline ends. The length of the CDR3 is 17 residues. CDR3 sequence reads: CASSEAWRLSSYNEQFF. The CDR3 DNA is TGTGCCAGCAGTGAGGCATGGCGGCTCAGCTCCTACAATGAGCAGTTCTTC.

This chain connects TRBV27 to TRBJ1-6, with TRBD1 identical over 9 bases. V shed 5 bases, J shed 14 bases, and the junction held 22 bases outside the gene matches. The germline V gene encodes CDR1 MNHEY and CDR2 SMNVEV (reference sequence). There are 18 residues in the CDR3. CDR3 protein: CASSVRYSPGQGVRTLHF. The CDR3 bases are TGTGCCAGCAGTGTCCGGTACAGCCCGGGACAGGGAGTGAGAACCCTCCACTTT.

The chain recombines TRBV7-3 with TRBJ2-5; TRBD1 is a possible D gene (6 bases). Germline V gene data show CDR1 as SGHTA and CDR2 as FQGTGA. The CDR3 has 17 amino acids. V was pared by 3 bases and J by 1 base, with 18 bases between. CDR3 DNA sequence: TGTGCCAGCAGCTTTGCAAAACCGGGACACCGCCAAGAGACCCAGTACTTC. This gives the protein CASSFAKPGHRQETQYF.

This clone appeared once. The rearrangement uses TRBV4-2 and TRBJ2-1; 8 positions agree with TRBD1. J lost 7 bases, V lost 1 base, and 6 bases had no gene match. Germline CDR1 reads LGHNA; CDR2 reads YNFKEQ. The CDR3 runs to 15 residues. CDR3 in amino acids: CASSQATGELNEQFF. CDR3 nucleotides: TGTGCCAGCAGCCAAGCGACAGGGGAACTGAATGAGCAGTTCTTC.

This clone was observed a handful of times. The chain combines TRBV7-8 with TRBJ1-2, with D possibly matching TRBD1 (6 bases). The CDR3 runs to 16 residues. CDR1 and CDR2 (germline): SGHVS, FQNEAQ. V was clipped by 0 bases and J by 0 bases, with 11 bases between them. CDR3 region: CASSLAPGQPNYGYTF. The CDR3 region has the DNA TGTGCCAGCAGCTTAGCACCGGGACAACCTAACTATGGCTACACCTTC.

J is TRBJ2-5 and V is TRBV28, with D perhaps matching TRBD1 (6 bases). CDR1 and CDR2 (germline): MDHEN, SYDVKM. This CDR3 is built from 16 residues. Trimming pared 6 bases from V and 2 bases from J, leaving 19 bases between. CDR3 amino acids: CASSISGERGQETQYF. The CDR3 nucleotides read TGTGCCAGCAGCATTTCAGGGGAAAGGGGACAAGAGACCCAGTACTTC.

This chain joins TRBV7-8 and TRBJ2-7, with 7 nucleotides matching TRBD2. In germline, CDR1 is SGHVS, CDR2 FQNEAQ. The CDR3 runs 14 residues. J gave up 7 bases and V 1 base, and 7 bases lay outside the gene matches. The CDR3 DNA follows: TGTGCCAGCAGCTTAGGGAGACTAGCCCGGGAGCAGTACTTC. Its translation is CASSLGRLAREQYF.

This clone was counted only a few times. The rearrangement joins TRBV15 to TRBJ1-2, with TRBD1 identical over 7 bases. The length of the CDR3 is 13 residues. The V gene end was trimmed by 0 bases and the J gene end by 8 bases; junction bases not matched to a gene: 3. Germline CDR1 is LNHNV and CDR2 is YYDKDF (reference sequence). CDR3 coding DNA: TGTGCCACCAGCAGAGATGCAGGGGGAGGCTACACCTTC. Its protein is CATSRDAGGGYTF.

This clone was seen only once. The chain recombines TRBV3-1 (or the pseudogene TRBV3-2) with TRBJ2-1; perhaps TRBD2 as D (6 bases). V lost 1 base and J lost 12, with 10 bases in between. Germline CDR1 is LGHDT and CDR2 is YNNKEL (reference sequence). CDR3 length equals 12 residues. CDR3: CASSQGTGGQFF. CDR3 coding DNA: TGTGCCAGCAGCCAAGGGACCGGGGGGCAGTTCTTC.

This clone was picked up a small number of times. The V gene is TRBV9, the J gene TRBJ1-6, with a possible D match to TRBD1 (5 bases). Trimming took 0 bases from V and 5 from J, leaving 12 bases between them. This CDR3 is 16 amino acids long. Per germline, CDR1 SGDLS and CDR2 YYNGEE. The CDR3 spells CASSVAEGYDNSPLHF. The CDR3 bases are TGTGCCAGCAGCGTAGCGGAGGGGTACGATAATTCACCCCTCCACTTT. The full variable domain, completed using reference TRBV9 and TRBJ1-6, is DSGVTQTPKHLITATGQRVTLRCSPRSGDLSVYWYQQSLDQGLQFLIQYYNGEERAKGNILERFSAQQFPDLHSELNLSSLELGDSALYFCASSVAEGYDNSPLHFGNGTRLTVT.